The entry below gives a single TCR beta chain sequence along with its context. Many counts were recorded for this clone. The antigen it recognizes is unknown. Base qualities are missing; no much larger clone stands one base away. According to the germline V gene, CDR1 reads ENHRY and CDR2 reads SYGVKD. The CDR3 sequence holds 12 residues, the cysteine and phenylalanine included. The read is trimmed to its CDR3 DNA, 36 bases read in frame from base 1. A distance of 9 bases separates the germline ends of V and J, which lose 2 bases and 8 bases respectively. This record comes from a study of beta chain features in type 1 diabetes (dated by TCRdb to 2016 to 2019). About the study as a whole: Patients and healthy donors did not differ in mean age, gender distribution, total cell number or subset yield. The study compared the TCRB repertoires of sorted circulating CD4+ T cell subsets in recently diagnosed type 1 diabetes patients with those in matched healthy donors. A total of about 100 million sorted cells were examined across all samples, and RNA yield correlated strongly with the number of cells per subset. Regulatory and stem cell-like memory subsets were obtained from only 8 patients and about eight healthy donors, while naive and central memory subsets were obtained from all 30 or so donors. The full study reports these points: PCR may preferentially amplify shorter templates, but because patient and control samples were amplified and corrected together, any resulting skew would affect both groups equally. Because the HLA sub-analyses included only small numbers of individuals, any influence of HLA type on TCRB rearrangement was left unresolved. A moderate but significant shortening of TCRB CDR3 length was observed in type 1 diabetes patients in all four CD4+ subsets. Naive, central memory and regulatory TCRB repertoires appeared to be more similar among patients than among healthy donors. Patients with type 1 diabetes made fewer insertions and deleted more nucleotides at VDJ recombination sites, implying thymic rearrangement abnormalities. Because cDNA rather than genomic DNA was sequenced, highly expressing activated cells could have been over-represented, although no difference in activation and CD3 levels was found between groups.

Each donor gave one peripheral blood draw, averaging approximately 120 mL, which was collected into heparinised tubes. A BD FACSAria II was used to sort naive, central memory, regulatory and stem cell-like memory CD4+ T cells with a panel that included CD45RO, CCR7, CD25, CD127, CD95 and CD27. Every sorted population had a purity above 95%. Right away, PBMCs were isolated by Lymphoprep density gradient centrifugation and were stained directly, with no culture step. To minimize batch effects, samples were stained and sorted in pairs, one healthy donor with one patient per experiment. All of the isolated RNA was reverse transcribed with the High Capacity cDNA Reverse Transcription Kit, so expressed TCRB transcripts were sequenced. Deep immunoSEQ sequencing was applied to naive, central memory and regulatory T cell samples, giving an average of roughly 3.3 million total reads per sample. Sorted cells were lysed in RLT buffer, and RNA was extracted using DNase-treated RNeasy Micro or Mini kits according to cell number. Each cell subset was processed separately to prevent cross-contamination, with patient and healthy donor samples processed together. The immunoSEQ multiplex PCR was used to amplify TCRB sequences from cDNA, generating 87-bp fragments that spanned the CDR3 region. Sequencing of the amplicons was done on the Illumina HiSeq platform. Regarding the original processing steps: Synthetic template baselines were used to correct PCR bias computationally, reads within Hamming distance 2 were collapsed, and singletons that could not be merged were discarded. Reads were aligned to IMGT to assign V, D and J genes, CDR3 length, and insertions or deletions at six rearrangement sites. Within each subset, clonotype counts were normalized to sorted cell number, after which true diversity and Gini coefficients were computed with the tcR R package. The overlap coefficient, calculated on TCRB nucleotide sequences, was used to quantify repertoire sharing. Here the immuneACCESS table is served through TCRdb, limited to in-frame sequences with V and J called. Missing clones are a known gap in these copies; in checked studies unresolved V genes cover under half, and the rest lacks a known reason. V and J calls and clone size follow that table, whereas D and trimming were derived from the DNA. Counted in this sample were fewer than 400,000 clones; approximately 9.9% of them appeared once. Clones ranked in the top ten supply roughly 1% of the sample.

The sequence came from a man aged 25 to 45 with type 1 diabetes. What was sequenced was central memory CD4+ T cells from blood. This chain joins TRBV10-3 to TRBJ1-1, with the D gene uncertain. The base sequence is TGTGCCATCAGTGAGGGCAGCAGGGAAGCTTTCTTT. Its translation reads: CAISEGSREAFF.